This TCR beta chain was identified in a study of Ad26.COV2.S vaccination and SARS-CoV-2 variants. The study, taken as a whole, reports: Analyses of TCR breadth and depth may have underestimated total T cell responses. Those who received the vaccine showed greater spike-specific TCR breadth than those given placebo.

From germline, CDR1 is SGHRS and CDR2 YFSETQ. This CDR3 spans 16 amino acids. V trimming: 4 bases; J trimming: 3 bases; junction bases outside the gene matches: 6. As to treatment: roughly 19 received Ad26.COV2.S at low or high dose, single or two shots; 5 received placebo; per-sample allocation not given. Sampling happened 63 days after the first vaccine or placebo injection. At a Boston site, the person donating was an adult of 18-55 years. Vaccination used an Ad26 vector expressing Wuhan-strain SARS-CoV-2 spike. The assay was immunoSEQ multiplex PCR, and TCRdb's table has in-frame clones only and misses some. The profile shows about 480,000 clones, around nine tenths of them singletons. This clone was recorded once. Antigen unknown.

The sample consisted of peripheral blood, taken in a trial of Ad26.COV2.S vaccine versus placebo. V usage is TRBV5-1 and J usage is TRBJ2-3; 12 bases agree with TRBD1. The receptor was derived from a person between 18 and 65 years old who received the Ad26.COV2.S COVID-19 vaccine or a placebo. The CDR3 spells CASSTGDRGLTDTQYF. CDR3 nucleotides: TGCGCCAGCAGCACAGGGGACAGGGGGCTGACAGATACGCAGTATTTT.